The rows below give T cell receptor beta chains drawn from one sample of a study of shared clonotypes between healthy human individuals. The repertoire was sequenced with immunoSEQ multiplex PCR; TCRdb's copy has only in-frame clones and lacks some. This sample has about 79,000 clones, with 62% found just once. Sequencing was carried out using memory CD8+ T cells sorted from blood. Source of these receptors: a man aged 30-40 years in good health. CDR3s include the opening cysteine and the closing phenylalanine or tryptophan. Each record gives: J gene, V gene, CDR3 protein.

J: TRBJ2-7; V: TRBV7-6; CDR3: CASSLGPAPYEQYF
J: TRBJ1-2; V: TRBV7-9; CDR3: CASSFRASGNYGYTF
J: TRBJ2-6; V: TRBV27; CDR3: CASSLAGTGVSGANVLTF
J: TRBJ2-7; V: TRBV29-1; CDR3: CSVRTGFEQYF
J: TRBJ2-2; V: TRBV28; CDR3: CASRILNSGTGELFF
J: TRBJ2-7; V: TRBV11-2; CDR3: CASSLRLAGPYEQYF
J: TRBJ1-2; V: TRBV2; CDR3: CASSGTEATMGYTF
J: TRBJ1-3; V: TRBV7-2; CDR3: CASSPVGGAGNTIYF
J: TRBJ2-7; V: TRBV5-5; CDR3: CASSPGVASSYEQYF
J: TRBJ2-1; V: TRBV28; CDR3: CASSLGPGTGDGNEQFF
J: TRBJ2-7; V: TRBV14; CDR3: CASSQVFDNPEQYF
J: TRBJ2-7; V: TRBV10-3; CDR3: CAIRGLQYEQYF
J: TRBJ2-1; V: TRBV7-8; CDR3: CASSLGPGYNEQFF
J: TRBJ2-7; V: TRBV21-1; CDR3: CASREGELRSGSPRGEQYF
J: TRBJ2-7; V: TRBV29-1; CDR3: CSVDPGTGPNEQYF
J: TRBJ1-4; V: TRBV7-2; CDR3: CASRWGRNEKLFF
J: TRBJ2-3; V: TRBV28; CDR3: CASSSDSSTDTQYF
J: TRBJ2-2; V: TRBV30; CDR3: CAWGNTGELFF
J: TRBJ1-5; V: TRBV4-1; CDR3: CASSQFQDAGQPQHF
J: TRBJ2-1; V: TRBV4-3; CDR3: CASSQDSGVNEQFF
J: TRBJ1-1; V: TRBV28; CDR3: CASRALRLAMNTEAFF
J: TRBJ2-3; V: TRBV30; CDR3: CAWTDLTDTQYF
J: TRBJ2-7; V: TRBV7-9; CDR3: CASSLARGHSSYEQYF
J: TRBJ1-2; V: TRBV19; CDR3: CASAALADRINYGYTF
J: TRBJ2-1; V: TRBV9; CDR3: CASSPLRGGNKNEQFF
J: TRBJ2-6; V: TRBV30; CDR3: CAWRPKGGRTGANVLTF
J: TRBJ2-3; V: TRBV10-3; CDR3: CAIRDKTGITDTQYF
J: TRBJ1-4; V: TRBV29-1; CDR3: CSGGQGGEKLFF
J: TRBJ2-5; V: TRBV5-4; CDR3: CASRPFSAYGETQYF
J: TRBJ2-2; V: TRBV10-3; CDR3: CAIRQGRSGELFF
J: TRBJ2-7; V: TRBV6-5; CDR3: CASSDHDYEQYF